The sequence of this TCR beta chain was determined in a study of cytomegalovirus exposure and HLA in healthy donors. Comment on this clone: Its antigen is undetermined.

Researchers ran the PCR with 60 Vbeta and 13 Jbeta primers. Assay: immunoSEQ multiplex PCR; the TCRdb copy retains only in-frame clones and omits some. The sample has roughly 100,000 clones, 60% to 85% seen once. Germline trimming cut 0 bases from V and 4 bases from J; bases unmatched to any gene: 3. The germline V gene has CDR1 SGHRS and CDR2 YFSETQ. The CDR3 contains 16 residues. Study results and caveats: A link between a missense DCLRE1C variant and TCR beta V- and J-gene trimming emerged from a later analysis.

Sequencing input: PBMCs. The rearrangement uses TRBV5-1 and TRBJ2-1; TRBD2 agrees at 11 bases. This clonotype was obtained from a woman in her 40s in good health and CMV-seropositive. CDR3 bases: TGCGCCAGCAGCTTGGTGGCTAGCGGGGGGTACAATGAGCAGTTCTTC. Amino acids: CASSLVASGGYNEQFF. Drawing the rest from reference TRBV5-1 and TRBJ2-1, the complete variable domain is KAGVTQTPRYLIKTRGQQVTLSCSPISGHRSVSWYQQTPGQGLQFLFEYFSETQRNKGNFPGRFSGRQFSNSRSEMNVSTLELGDSALYLCASSLVASGGYNEQFFGPGTRLTVL.